This TCR beta chain is drawn from a study of OX40 agonist ivuxolimab in advanced cancers. Looking at the study overall: An agonistic anti-OX40 (CD134) antibody, ivuxolimab, was used to treat the patients. Hepatocellular carcinoma, melanoma, renal cell or head and neck cancer occurred in dose-escalation patients. Study-wide points: Within 6 weeks, CD4+ and CD8+ blood T cells expanded clonally at 0.1 to 3.0 mg/kg.

Sequencing used immunoSEQ multiplex PCR; TCRdb keeps in-frame clones, though not all of them. The sample lists 40,000 to 60,000 clones, 80% to 90% occurring once. Regarding this clone: Its antigen is as yet unknown.

Trimming removed 2 bases from V and 6 bases from J, with 15 bases in between. The CDR3 totals 14 residues. CDR1 and CDR2 from the germline V gene are SGHNT and YYREEE (reference sequence). The specimen comprised CD4+ or CD8+ T cells sorted from blood, sampled in a trial of the OX40 agonist ivuxolimab. The source is an adult with an advanced solid tumor such as melanoma, head and neck, liver or kidney cancer. The chain employs TRBV5-4 and TRBJ2-7, with D tentatively TRBD2 (6 bases). CDR3 coding DNA: TGTGCCAGCAGCTTAAGGGGTATGGGGGGCGAGCAGTACTTC. Its translation is CASSLRGMGGEQYF.